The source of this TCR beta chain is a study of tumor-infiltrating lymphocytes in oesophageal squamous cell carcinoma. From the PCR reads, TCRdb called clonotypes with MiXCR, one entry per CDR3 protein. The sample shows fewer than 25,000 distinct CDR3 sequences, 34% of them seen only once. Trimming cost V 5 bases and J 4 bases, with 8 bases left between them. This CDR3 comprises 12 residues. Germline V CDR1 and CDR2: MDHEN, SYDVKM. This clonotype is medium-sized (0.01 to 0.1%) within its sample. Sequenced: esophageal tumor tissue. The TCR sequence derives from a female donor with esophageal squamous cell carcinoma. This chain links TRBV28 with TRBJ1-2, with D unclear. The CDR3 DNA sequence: TGTGCCAGCAGTATCCGGGGCTATGGCTACACCTTC. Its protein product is CASSIRGYGYTF.